The sequence of this T cell receptor (beta chain) was determined in a study of Graves' ophthalmopathy and Graves' hyperthyroidism. Study-wide context: Stable hyperthyroid donors showed no ophthalmopathy during 18 months follow-up. Study-wide points: From stable hyperthyroidism, ophthalmopathy was separated by a 13-signature model with 85% to 90% sensitivity and around 79% specificity. Most expanded clonotypes in thyroid above 0.001 frequency also showed up in blood.

As regards this clonotype: Its antigen is still unknown. An end of the junction differs from the germline gene, which may be a read error.

The CDR3 spans 16 residues. Per germline, CDR1 KGHDR and CDR2 SFDVKD. RNA transcripts served as template for amplifying TCR beta CDR3 sequences. The workflow started with a first-round RT-PCR run with HTBI primers and then moved on to a second-round multiplex PCR. MiXCR, applied by TCRdb to the multiplex PCR reads, yields one record per CDR3 protein. This sample carries 900,000 to 1,200,000 distinct CDR3 sequences, roughly two fifths of them seen once, and the ten largest clones take 11%. This TCR derives from an adult man with Graves' hyperthyroidism. Sequenced: peripheral blood or thyroid tissue (not recorded which). The rearrangement joins TRBV24-1 to TRBJ2-7; 7 nucleotides align to TRBD1. CDR3 residues: CASSQVSGTASYEQYF. The CDR3 DNA sequence: TGCGCCAGCAGCCAAGTTTCCGGGACAGCGAGCTACGAGCAGTACTTC.